This T cell receptor (beta chain) appears in the sequencing data of a study of blood T cells in healthy people across ages. Together with a sample-barcoded 5' primer, a J-beta primer mix was included in a second PCR lasting about 7 to 11 cycles. Every sample produced at least 2.5 million CDR3-containing paired-end reads. TCRdb re-analysed the 5' RACE reads in MiXCR, keeping a single row per CDR3 protein. The top ten hold under 4.5% of the sample, which has about 720,000 distinct CDR3 sequences, approximately 25% seen once. This clonotype has more than one count but fewer than ten. Germline lookup yields CDR1 SQVTM and CDR2 ANQGSEA. CDR3 size: 10 residues. V was pared by 4 bases and J by 3 bases, with 4 bases between. In addition, the sample was reused for a study of T cells of mothers and their children. That work adds: Overlap ran slightly, non-significantly higher for related than unrelated mother-child pairs.

The source material was blood. This sequence joins TRBV29-1 and TRBJ2-7; D not resolved. The sequence derives from a boy between 10 and 17 years old in good health. CDR3: CSVGVYEQYF. As DNA, the CDR3 is TGCAGCGTTGGGGTCTACGAGCAGTACTTC.